The rows below give T cell receptor beta chains drawn from one sample of a study of T-cell memory formation after mild COVID-19. MiXCR was run by TCRdb on the 5' RACE reads, yielding one entry per CDR3 protein. The top ten clones hold 3.5% of a sample with approximately 230,000 distinct CDR3 sequences, 16% of them seen once. Sequences were obtained from PBMCs or a T cell subset sorted from them (not recorded which). These receptors originate from a man younger than 30 who had mild COVID-19 (a few samples of this study predate the infection). Cell type and time point are not known. Both conserved end residues are part of each CDR3. A D gene is named only where the DNA matches it firmly. A row's size may be missing; if present it is once, few, many or a size class.

v_gene,abundance,d_gene,j_gene,CDR3aa,CDR3nt
TRBV18,NA,TRBD2,TRBJ2-3,CASSPGLAGAGDTQYF,TGTGCCAGCTCACCGGGACTAGCGGGGGCCGGGGATACGCAGTATTTT
TRBV2,few,TRBD1,TRBJ1-3,CASKRDSSGNTIYF,TGTGCCAGCAAACGGGACAGCTCTGGAAACACCATATATTTT
TRBV7-2,NA,NA,TRBJ2-5,CASSQDLGGWETQYF,TGTGCCAGCAGTCAAGATCTAGGTGGCTGGGAGACCCAGTACTTC
TRBV24-1,NA,NA,TRBJ1-1,CATSGSGGTAFF,TGTGCCACCAGTGGATCCGGGGGCACAGCTTTCTTT
TRBV7-2,NA,TRBD1,TRBJ2-1,CASSPRGQYNEQFF,TGTGCCAGCAGCCCGAGGGGACAGTACAATGAGCAGTTCTTC
TRBV12-3/TRBV12-4,NA,NA,TRBJ2-5,CASSFAQGYRENQYF,TGTGCCAGCAGTTTTGCGCAGGGATATAGGGAGAACCAGTACTTC
TRBV12-3/TRBV12-4,many,TRBD1,TRBJ1-1,CASSLDRTTEAFF,TGTGCCAGCAGCCTGGACAGGACGACCGAAGCTTTCTTT
TRBV7-2,few,TRBD1,TRBJ1-2,CASSQGTGRMHGYTF,TGTGCCAGCAGCCAGGGGACAGGGAGGATGCATGGCTACACCTTC
TRBV10-3,NA,NA,TRBJ1-2,CAITETPGRSGNYGYTF,TGTGCCATCACCGAAACTCCCGGACGGTCTGGGAACTATGGCTACACCTTC
TRBV7-2,many,TRBD1,TRBJ2-1,CASSLGQGAYNEQFF,TGTGCCAGCAGCTTAGGACAGGGAGCCTACAATGAGCAGTTCTTC
TRBV30,few,NA,TRBJ2-5,CAWSVGGGLYQETQYF,TGTGCCTGGAGTGTGGGCGGGGGCCTGTACCAAGAGACCCAGTACTTC
TRBV3-1,NA,TRBD1,TRBJ1-2,CASSQGSGGNYGYTF,TGTGCCAGCAGCCAAGGATCAGGGGGCAACTATGGCTACACCTTC
TRBV5-6,few,NA,TRBJ2-6,CASSLGVSSGANVLTF,TGTGCCAGCAGCTTAGGAGTGAGCTCTGGGGCCAACGTCCTGACTTTC
TRBV15,NA,TRBD1,TRBJ2-7,CATSIRAGGYEQYF,TGTGCCACCAGCATTCGGGCAGGGGGATACGAGCAGTACTTC
TRBV2,NA,NA,TRBJ2-3,CASLTGGITDTQYF,TGTGCCAGCTTAACTGGGGGAATCACAGATACGCAGTATTTT
TRBV3-1,NA,NA,TRBJ2-7,CASSLTANYEQYF,TGTGCCAGCAGTTTAACAGCTAACTACGAGCAGTACTTC
TRBV6-2/TRBV6-3,NA,NA,TRBJ1-5,CASRLPSTSGHQHF,TGTGCCAGCAGGCTGCCCTCGACCTCCGGCCACCAGCATTTT
TRBV6-6,NA,TRBD2,TRBJ2-1,CASSDVAGGGNEQFF,TGTGCCAGCAGTGACGTAGCGGGGGGGGGCAATGAGCAGTTCTTC
TRBV12-3/TRBV12-4,few,NA,TRBJ2-3,CASTQGLAVRDTQYF,TGTGCCAGCACCCAGGGGCTAGCGGTCCGGGATACGCAGTATTTT
TRBV7-2,many,TRBD2,TRBJ2-1,CASSFRLAESNEQFF,TGTGCCAGCAGCTTCAGACTAGCGGAGAGCAATGAGCAGTTCTTC
TRBV7-8,few,NA,TRBJ2-2,CASSWGLTNTGELFF,TGTGCCAGCAGCTGGGGGCTCACGAACACCGGGGAGCTGTTTTTT
TRBV5-5,NA,TRBD1,TRBJ1-1,CASSVGTGGRWNTEAFF,TGTGCCAGCAGCGTCGGGACAGGCGGGAGGTGGAACACTGAAGCTTTCTTT
TRBV7-3,few,TRBD2,TRBJ2-1,CASSLGSSGVGNEQFF,TGTGCCAGCAGCTTAGGGTCCAGCGGGGTCGGGAATGAGCAGTTCTTC
TRBV4-2,few,TRBD1,TRBJ1-6,CASTRTGATPLHF,TGTGCCAGCACCAGGACAGGGGCCACACCCCTCCACTTT
TRBV6-5,NA,NA,TRBJ1-4,CASKNFWTDEKLFF,TGTGCCAGCAAGAATTTCTGGACCGATGAAAAACTGTTTTTT
TRBV18,few,NA,TRBJ1-1,CASSPHRESEAFF,TGTGCCAGCTCACCACACAGGGAGTCCGAAGCTTTCTTT
TRBV12-3/TRBV12-4,NA,NA,TRBJ1-1,CASSSSTVGDTEAFF,TGTGCCAGCAGCTCCTCGACGGTGGGGGACACTGAAGCTTTCTTT
TRBV29-1,NA,TRBD1,TRBJ1-1,CRVGTGAEAFF,TGCAGAGTGGGGACAGGGGCTGAAGCTTTCTTT
TRBV12-3/TRBV12-4,few,TRBD1,TRBJ1-3,CASSPGGFSSYTIYF,TGTGCCAGCAGTCCAGGGGGGTTTTCCTCCTACACCATATATTTT
TRBV7-6,NA,NA,TRBJ1-4,CASSLRGAGATNEKLFF,TGTGCCAGCAGCCTCCGAGGGGCAGGGGCAACTAATGAAAAACTGTTTTTT
TRBV12-3/TRBV12-4,NA,NA,TRBJ1-2,CASSLGPGGGGYTF,TGTGCCAGCAGTTTAGGTCCCGGGGGCGGCGGCTACACCTTC
TRBV6-5,few,TRBD2,TRBJ2-1,CASSFPGGNEQFF,TGTGCCAGCAGTTTCCCGGGAGGGAATGAGCAGTTCTTC
TRBV5-6,many,NA,TRBJ2-3,CASSFGVSTDTQYF,TGTGCCAGCAGCTTCGGGGTCAGCACAGATACGCAGTATTTT
TRBV20-1,NA,NA,TRBJ1-4,CSARVGREKLFF,TGCAGTGCGAGGGTCGGCAGGGAAAAACTGTTTTTT
TRBV5-1,NA,TRBD1,TRBJ2-3,CASSWGTGGDTQYF,TGCGCCAGCAGCTGGGGGACAGGGGGAGATACGCAGTATTTT
TRBV5-6,NA,NA,TRBJ1-2,CASNLLTGNYGYTF,TGTGCCAGCAACCTACTGACAGGCAACTATGGCTACACCTTC
TRBV7-2,few,NA,TRBJ2-5,CASSDNRQSQETQYF,TGTGCCAGCAGCGATAACCGACAGAGCCAAGAGACCCAGTACTTC
TRBV7-2,NA,TRBD2,TRBJ2-5,CASSLVVAGGKETQYF,TGTGCCAGCAGCTTAGTGGTAGCGGGGGGTAAAGAGACCCAGTACTTC
TRBV4-3,NA,NA,TRBJ1-2,CASSLQTAANYGYTF,TGCGCCAGCAGCCTCCAGACTGCCGCTAACTATGGCTACACCTTC
TRBV4-2,few,NA,TRBJ2-2,CASSQDLGDANTGELFF,TGTGCCAGCAGCCAAGATTTGGGGGACGCGAACACCGGGGAGCTGTTTTTT
TRBV4-1,few,NA,TRBJ1-2,CASSQDYAGSGGYTF,TGCGCCAGCAGCCAAGATTACGCAGGGTCCGGGGGCTACACCTTC
TRBV7-2,few,TRBD1,TRBJ2-5,CASSFSGTGGGETQYF,TGTGCCAGCAGCTTCTCCGGGACAGGGGGCGGAGAGACCCAGTACTTC
TRBV15,NA,TRBD2,TRBJ2-3,CATLRGGTDTQYF,TGTGCCACCTTACGGGGGGGCACAGATACGCAGTATTTT
TRBV5-1,many,TRBD1,TRBJ2-7,CASTWTGGSYEQYF,TGCGCCAGCACGTGGACAGGGGGCTCCTACGAGCAGTACTTC
TRBV28,few,NA,TRBJ2-1,CASSDHTGTLYNEQFF,TGTGCCAGCAGTGACCACACGGGGACTCTGTACAATGAGCAGTTCTTC
TRBV15,few,NA,TRBJ2-3,CATSSLRGAGTDTQYF,TGTGCCACCAGCAGTCTCAGGGGGGCGGGCACAGATACGCAGTATTTT
TRBV4-2,few,NA,TRBJ1-3,CASSQDGHTGRNTIYF,TGTGCCAGCAGCCAAGATGGGCACACAGGGCGCAACACCATATATTTT
TRBV23-1,NA,NA,TRBJ2-2,CASSPLGCSGELFF,TGCGCCAGCAGTCCGCTTGGGTGTTCCGGGGAGCTGTTTTTT
TRBV28,few,TRBD1,TRBJ1-6,CAIRRGRESPLHF,TGTGCCATCCGCAGGGGGCGAGAATCACCCCTCCACTTT
TRBV27,NA,NA,TRBJ1-1,CASSLWGEGSYTEAFF,TGTGCCAGCAGTTTATGGGGGGAAGGGTCATACACTGAAGCTTTCTTT
TRBV7-9,NA,NA,TRBJ1-3,CASKIDGGNTIYF,TGTGCCAGCAAGATAGACGGTGGAAACACCATATATTTT
TRBV5-1,NA,NA,TRBJ1-6,CASSLGRPDSPLHF,TGCGCCAGCAGCTTGGGCAGGCCTGATTCACCCCTCCACTTT